Below, 25 T cell receptor beta chains from the same sample are listed, as sequenced in a study of blood T cell repertoires in COVID-19. Generated by immunoSEQ multiplex PCR, the TCRdb table keeps only in-frame clones and is missing some. The repertoire holds tens of thousands of clones, with over 75% as singletons. The sample consisted of peripheral blood. Receptor source: a human donor in a cohort sampled during active COVID-19.

V gene TRBV7-3 combines with J gene TRBJ2-7; 7 bases line up with TRBD1. This CDR3 is built from 13 residues. Germline-derived CDR1 and CDR2 are SGHTA and FQGTGA. Trimming took 2 bases from V and 2 from J; bases not matched to a gene: 0. The CDR3 DNA reads as TGTGCCAGCAGCTTAGACAGGGCCTACGAGCAGTACTTC. Amino acid sequence: CASSLDRAYEQYF.

The genes are TRBV30 and TRBJ2-3; perhaps TRBD2 as D (6 bases). Germline CDR1 and CDR2: GTSNPN and SVGIG (reference sequence). V was pared by 3 bases and J by 2 bases, with 12 bases between. The CDR3 consists of 14 residues. The CDR3 here is CAWRGGSPTDTQYF. DNA of the CDR3: TGTGCCTGGAGGGGGGGTTCACCCACAGATACGCAGTATTTT.

The V and J genes are TRBV6-5 and TRBJ1-2; a possible D gene is TRBD1 (5 bases). CDR1 is MNHEY, CDR2 SVGAGI, per germline. The CDR3 length is 15 residues. Deletions cut 4 bases from V and 4 bases from J, with 16 bases between. The CDR3 protein is CASSSPGGDSYGYTF. CDR3 nucleotides: TGTGCCAGCAGTTCTCCGGGAGGGGATAGCTATGGCTACACCTTC.

J is TRBJ2-1 and V is TRBV25-1; D perhaps matches TRBD2 (6 bases). Deletions cut 4 bases from V and 6 bases from J, with 10 bases between. The CDR3 loop spans 13 amino acids. Germline V CDR1 and CDR2: MGHDK, SYGVNS. The CDR3 reads CASSGAGGNEQFF. The CDR3 bases are TGTGCCAGCAGTGGGGCCGGGGGCAATGAGCAGTTCTTC.

The count of this clone is one. This chain joins TRBV5-4 and TRBJ2-7; 7 nucleotides match TRBD1. CDR1 is SGHNT and CDR2 is YYREEE in the germline V gene (reference sequence). V shed 4 bases, J shed 2 bases, and the junction held 12 bases outside the gene matches. The CDR3 is made up of 16 amino acids. DNA for the CDR3: TGTGCCAGCAGCCCGGACCCCGGGACAGCACCCTACGAGCAGTACTTC. Amino acids: CASSPDPGTAPYEQYF. Filled out from reference TRBV5-4 and TRBJ2-7, the complete variable domain reads ETGVTQSPTHLIKTRGQQVTLRCSSQSGHNTVSWYQQALGQGPQFIFQYYREEENGRGNFPPRFSGLQFPNYSSELNVNALELDDSALYLCASSPDPGTAPYEQYFGPGTRLTVT.

V usage is TRBV4-1 and J usage is TRBJ2-7; D remains ambiguous. The CDR3 is made up of 13 amino acids. Trimming removed 0 bases from V and 1 base from J, with 4 bases in between. Germline values: CDR1 MGHRA, CDR2 YSYEKL. The CDR3 here is CASSQERSYEQYF. The CDR3 DNA reads as TGCGCCAGCAGCCAAGAACGGTCCTACGAGCAGTACTTC.

This chain links TRBV4-2 with TRBJ1-4, with 7 bases that match TRBD1. Germline V gene sequence: CDR1 LGHNA, CDR2 YNFKEQ. The CDR3 runs to 15 residues. The trim removed 7 bases at V and 4 bases at J, leaving 9 bases unmatched. The CDR3 spells CASKQTGENNEKLFF. CDR3 coding DNA: TGTGCCAGCAAACAAACAGGGGAAAATAATGAAAAACTGTTTTTT.

V gene TRBV6-5 combines with J gene TRBJ2-7; a weak D match, TRBD2 (7 bases). The CDR3 contains 15 residues. Trimming removed 5 bases from V and 7 bases from J, with 21 bases in between. Germline V gives CDR1 MNHEY, CDR2 SVGAGI. CDR3 coding DNA: TGTGCCAGCAGTCCCGGGGGGCCCTCGGGTGGGGAGCAGTACTTC. Its translation is CASSPGGPSGGEQYF.

Here the CDR3 reads CAMGGGTGLEQYF. Here the CDR3 DNA reads TGTGCCATGGGGGGGGGAACGGGACTAGAGCAGTACTTC. The chain couples TRBV10-3 to TRBJ2-7; 7 bases fit TRBD2. With V trimmed by 9 bases and J by 7 bases, 12 bases remained unmatched. The CDR3 spans 13 residues. CDR1 and CDR2 (germline): ENHRY, SYGVKD.

This chain joins TRBV11-2 and TRBJ2-7, with 7 bases matching TRBD2. This CDR3 is built from 16 residues. Germline CDR1 SGHAT, CDR2 FQNNGV. V lost 6 bases and J lost 4; bases outside the gene matches: 15. The CDR3 spells CASSSLWGRAMYEQYF. In nucleotides, the CDR3 is TGTGCCAGCAGTTCCCTATGGGGGAGGGCCATGTACGAGCAGTACTTC.

CDR3 DNA: TGTGCCACCAGCAGCTCGGACACCGGGGAGCTGTTTTTT. Encoded protein: CATSSSDTGELFF. The gene calls are TRBV15 and TRBJ2-2, with D unclear. Germline V gene lookup returns CDR1 LNHNV and CDR2 YYDKDF (reference sequence). CDR3 length: 13 amino acids. Trimming cost V 3 bases and J 3 bases, with 5 bases left between them.

The rearrangement uses TRBV27 and TRBJ1-2, with 7 positions matching TRBD1. Germline V gene lookup returns CDR1 MNHEY and CDR2 SMNVEV (reference sequence). The CDR3 sequence is 14 residues long. Losses at the gene ends were 3 bases for V and 8 bases for J; bases not matched to a gene: 9. CDR3 bases: TGTGCCAGCAGTTTCTTACCCCGGGGACAGGGCTACACCTTC. This gives the protein CASSFLPRGQGYTF.

This clone was detected only a few times. The same CDR3 is also encoded by other DNA sequences in this sample. The chain recombines TRBV19 with TRBJ2-1, with 9 bases lining up with TRBD2. This CDR3 comprises 15 residues. V lost 3 bases, J lost 5 bases, and 5 bases stayed unmatched. In germline, CDR1 is LNHDA, CDR2 SQIVND (reference sequence). The CDR3 DNA follows: TGTGCCAGTAGTATCAGGCTAGCGGGAAACAATGAGCAGTTCTTC. Translating gives CASSIRLAGNNEQFF.

This sequence joins TRBV20-1 and TRBJ2-3, with a possible D match to TRBD1 (6 bases). Trimming left V 3 bases short and J 4 bases short, with 17 bases between. Germline CDR1 is DFQATT and CDR2 is SNEGSKA (reference sequence). The CDR3 consists of 15 residues. CDR3 protein: CSASGLMGASDTQYF. CDR3 bases: TGCAGTGCTAGTGGACTCATGGGGGCATCAGATACGCAGTATTTT.

This sequence joins TRBV5-4 and TRBJ2-5; TRBD1 agrees at 10 bases. This CDR3 has 15 amino acids. V gave up 2 bases and J gave up 5 bases; unmatched junction bases: 6. The germline CDR1 and CDR2 sequences are SGHNT and YYREEE (reference sequence). CDR3 in DNA: TGTGCCAGCAGCTTTATGGGGACAGGGGTTGAGACCCAGTACTTC. Amino acid sequence: CASSFMGTGVETQYF.

The chain employs TRBV27 and TRBJ2-7; TRBD1 matches at 7 bases. Germline CDR1 is MNHEY and CDR2 is SMNVEV (reference sequence). J was trimmed by 1 base and V by 3 bases; bases with no gene match: 3. The length of the CDR3 is 14 residues. The CDR3, as DNA: TGTGCCAGCAGTTTCAGCAGGGGGTCCTACGAGCAGTACTTC. It is translated as CASSFSRGSYEQYF.

This clone is a singleton in its sample. V gene TRBV10-3 combines with J gene TRBJ2-1; tentatively, D is TRBD2 (5 bases). This CDR3 contains 15 residues. CDR1 is ENHRY, CDR2 SYGVKD, per germline. V lost 6 bases to trimming and J lost 0 bases, with 12 bases between them. DNA of the CDR3: TGTGCCATCAGCCTACAAACTAGCTCCTACAATGAGCAGTTCTTC. This sequence encodes CAISLQTSSYNEQFF.

The chain combines TRBV9 with TRBJ2-4, with TRBD2 matching over 12 bases. Germline trimming cut 4 bases from V and 6 bases from J; bases unmatched to any gene: 5. Germline CDR1 and CDR2: SGDLS and YYNGEE. The CDR3 has 15 residues. The CDR3 here is CASSPEGLAGNIQYF. The CDR3 coding sequence is TGTGCCAGCAGCCCAGAGGGACTAGCGGGAAACATTCAGTACTTC.

J is TRBJ2-5 and V is TRBV4-2; D possibly corresponds to TRBD2 (6 bases). In germline, CDR1 is LGHNA, CDR2 YNFKEQ. The V gene lost 5 bases and the J gene lost 5 bases, with 12 bases spanning the gap. The CDR3 spans 13 residues. The CDR3 coding sequence is TGTGCCAGCAGCTATCGGGAGATGGAGACCCAGTACTTC. Its translation: CASSYREMETQYF.

The chain joins TRBV5-5 to TRBJ2-7; the match to TRBD1 covers 7 bases. CDR1 and CDR2 from the germline V gene are SGHKS and YYEKEE (reference sequence). The V segment lost 4 bases and the J segment 5 bases; nucleotides outside the gene matches: 9. CDR3 length: 14 amino acids. The CDR3 loop reads CASSPARDSHEQYF. In DNA form, the CDR3 reads TGTGCCAGCAGCCCAGCCAGGGACAGTCACGAGCAGTACTTC.

The chain uses TRBV3-1 (or the pseudogene TRBV3-2) and TRBJ2-4, with TRBD2 matching over 8 bases. The CDR3 runs 14 residues. The V and J ends lost 3 bases and 7 bases, in that order; junction bases with no gene match: 5. CDR1 LGHDT and CDR2 YNNKEL come from the germline V gene (reference sequence). CDR3 coding DNA: TGTGCCAGCAGCCAGGCGGGGGGACGTAACATTCAGTACTTC. It translates to CASSQAGGRNIQYF.

The genes are TRBV2 and TRBJ1-2; a possible D gene is TRBD1 (5 bases). This CDR3 contains 14 residues. Germline CDR1 and CDR2: SNHLY and FYNNEI. The ends were cut back, 6 bases at V and 4 bases at J, with 15 bases in the middle. This CDR3 is CASRDGRGTYGYTF. CDR3 bases: TGTGCCAGCAGGGACGGGCGGGGGACCTATGGCTACACCTTC. Full variable domain (outside the CDR3, taken from reference TRBV2 and TRBJ1-2): EPEVTQTPSHQVTQMGQEVILRCVPISNHLYFYWYRQILGQKVEFLVSFYNNEISEKSEIFDDQFSVERPDGSNFTLKIRSTKLEDSAMYFCASRDGRGTYGYTFGSGTRLTVV.

The genes are TRBV29-1 and TRBJ2-3, with TRBD2 matching 7 bases. Unmatched junction bases numbered 17, after V lost 7 bases and J lost 4 bases. From germline, CDR1 is SQVTM and CDR2 ANQGSEA. The CDR3 runs to 16 residues. This CDR3 reads CSAGVDRREFPDTQYF. Here the CDR3 DNA reads TGCAGCGCTGGGGTCGATCGGCGGGAGTTCCCAGATACGCAGTATTTT.

The V and J genes are TRBV7-6 and TRBJ1-1, with 7 bases aligning to TRBD1. In germline, CDR1 is SGHVS, CDR2 FNYEAQ. V was clipped by 3 bases and J by 5 bases; unmatched bases: 9. This CDR3 contains 15 residues. The CDR3 region has the DNA TGTGCCAGCAGCTTTGACAGGGAATTATTGACTGAAGCTTTCTTT. Its translation: CASSFDRELLTEAFF.

The chain links TRBV19 to TRBJ2-2; a weak D match, TRBD1 (6 bases). Trimming took off 4 bases at V and 5 bases at J, with 20 bases between the two ends. The CDR3 is 17 residues long. Germline lookup yields CDR1 LNHDA and CDR2 SQIVND (reference sequence). As DNA, the CDR3 is TGTGCCAGTAGTACCTTAACAGGACAGAGTTTTACCGGGGAGCTGTTTTTT. Encoded protein: CASSTLTGQSFTGELFF.